The 15 T cell receptor beta chains presented below share a single source sample, sequenced in a study of CD4 T cells in relation to SARS-CoV-2 and coronaviruses. Produced via immunoSEQ multiplex PCR; TCRdb's table is partial and in-frame only. The table lists 41,000 or so clones, approximately 84% of them singletons, with 1% to 1.5% in the top ten. Which antigens these TCRs recognize remains unknown. Sequencing was carried out using naive CD4+ T cells from PBMCs, cultured in vitro. Subset in this sample: naive CD4+ T cells isolated by negative enrichment. The source is an adult with COVID-19.

The V gene is TRBV9, the J gene TRBJ2-1; 9 nucleotides line up with TRBD2. The CDR3 covers 14 residues. Germline lookup yields CDR1 SGDLS and CDR2 YYNGEE. V was clipped by 4 bases and J by 8 bases; unmatched bases: 7. The CDR3 region is CASSLIAGVHEQFF. The CDR3 DNA reads as TGTGCCAGCAGCCTTATAGCGGGAGTACATGAGCAGTTCTTC.

V and J are TRBV7-8 and TRBJ2-1, with 7 bases aligning to TRBD2. The CDR3 covers 16 residues. V lost 1 base, J lost 6 bases, and 9 bases stayed unmatched. Germline CDR1 and CDR2: SGHVS and FQNEAQ. CDR3 sequence: CASSLGLAESLNEQFF. The CDR3 nucleotides are TGTGCCAGCAGCTTAGGTCTAGCGGAGAGTCTCAATGAGCAGTTCTTC. Full variable domain (rest looked up from reference TRBV7-8 and TRBJ2-1): GAGVSQSPRYKVAKRGQDVALRCDPISGHVSLFWYQQALGQGPEFLTYFQNEAQLDKSGLPSDRFFAERPEGSVSTLKIQRTQQEDSAVYLCASSLGLAESLNEQFFGPGTRLTVL.

V gene TRBV9 combines with J gene TRBJ1-4; 7 bases line up with TRBD1. This CDR3 is 14 amino acids long. V shed 4 bases and J 7 bases; nucleotides not matched to a gene: 7. Germline CDR1 SGDLS, CDR2 YYNGEE. CDR3 protein: CASSTQGVREKLFF. The CDR3 nucleotides read TGTGCCAGCAGCACCCAGGGGGTGCGTGAAAAACTGTTTTTT.

The chain is built from TRBV28 and TRBJ2-7; D is unresolved. Germline CDR1 is MDHEN and CDR2 is SYDVKM. Trimming removed 5 bases at V and 3 bases at J, with 2 bases between. The CDR3 loop spans 10 amino acids. The CDR3 spells CASSNYEQYF. The CDR3 DNA reads TGTGCCAGCAGTAACTACGAGCAGTACTTC.

The V call is TRBV6-2 or TRBV6-3, the J call TRBJ2-1, with D hard to call. CDR1 and CDR2 from the germline V gene are MNHEY and SVGEGT. The V gene lost 5 bases and the J gene lost 1 base, with 6 bases spanning the gap. This CDR3 is 13 amino acids long. In nucleotides, the CDR3 is TGTGCCAGCAGTATAGGTTCCTACAATGAGCAGTTCTTC. It is translated as CASSIGSYNEQFF.

The chain employs TRBV2 and TRBJ2-2; 8 bases are a match to TRBD2. Germline V lookup: CDR1 SNHLY, CDR2 FYNNEI. The CDR3 loop spans 16 amino acids. J gave up 5 bases and V 7 bases, and 12 bases lay outside the gene matches. In DNA form, the CDR3 reads TGTGCCAGCACCCCGGTGGGCGGGAGGAGAACCGGGGAGCTGTTTTTT. Residues: CASTPVGGRRTGELFF.

J is TRBJ1-2 and V is TRBV5-4; a weak D match, TRBD1 (5 bases). CDR1 SGHNT and CDR2 YYREEE come from the germline V gene (reference sequence). V lost 0 bases and J 4 bases, leaving 16 bases between the germline ends. The CDR3 extends over 16 amino acids. CDR3 region: CASSLGFGDSGYGYTF. The CDR3 region has the DNA TGTGCCAGCAGCTTGGGGTTCGGGGACTCTGGCTATGGCTACACCTTC.

The rearrangement joins TRBV7-3 to TRBJ2-2; 9 bases map to TRBD1. This CDR3 spans 15 amino acids. Germline-derived CDR1 and CDR2 are SGHTA and FQGTGA. With 5 bases clipped from V and 5 bases from J, the junction kept 6 bases outside the gene matches. The CDR3 reads CASSRQGDGTGELFF. For the CDR3, the DNA is TGTGCCAGCAGCCGACAGGGGGACGGGACCGGGGAGCTGTTTTTT.

This chain links TRBV7-2 with TRBJ2-1, with 12 positions matching TRBD2. J gave up 7 bases and V 4 bases, and 5 bases lay outside the gene matches. This CDR3 contains 15 residues. The germline V gene has CDR1 SGHTA and CDR2 FQGNSA. CDR3 loop: CASSWTSGTVNEQFF. In DNA, the CDR3 is TGTGCCAGCAGCTGGACTAGCGGGACCGTGAATGAGCAGTTCTTC.

J is TRBJ2-5 and V is TRBV6-5; TRBD1 is a possible D gene (5 bases). The CDR3 runs to 15 residues. From germline, CDR1 is MNHEY and CDR2 SVGAGI. V lost 7 bases and J lost 1, with 16 bases in between. The CDR3 sequence is CASKVGGTGQETQYF. The CDR3 region has the DNA TGTGCCAGCAAGGTCGGCGGTACAGGCCAAGAGACCCAGTACTTC.

The chain employs TRBV27 and TRBJ1-4; D unclear. Germline values: CDR1 MNHEY, CDR2 SMNVEV (reference sequence). The V gene lost 4 bases and the J gene lost 4 bases, with 13 bases spanning the gap. The CDR3 is made up of 15 amino acids. CDR3: CASSSRGNVNEKLFF. The CDR3 DNA reads as TGTGCCAGCAGTTCCCGCGGGAACGTTAATGAAAAACTGTTTTTT. The variable domain in full, completed from reference TRBV27 and TRBJ1-4, reads EAQVTQNPRYLITVTGKKLTVTCSQNMNHEYMSWYRQDPGLGLRQIYYSMNVEVTDKGDVPEGYKVSRKEKRNFPLILESPSPNQTSLYFCASSSRGNVNEKLFFGSGTQLSVL.

This chain links TRBV27 with TRBJ2-7, with D perhaps given as TRBD1 or TRBD2 (6 bases each). The CDR3 extends over 14 amino acids. Germline CDR1 MNHEY, CDR2 SMNVEV (reference sequence). Trimming removed 0 bases at V and 2 bases at J, with 8 bases between. CDR3 DNA sequence: TGTGCCAGCAGTTTATCGCGGGACACCTACGAGCAGTACTTC. Its protein product is CASSLSRDTYEQYF.

The chain recombines TRBV28 with TRBJ2-7, with 8 bases that match TRBD1. This CDR3 is built from 14 residues. Germline CDR1 is MDHEN and CDR2 is SYDVKM. Trimming removed 7 bases from V and 0 bases from J; junction bases left unmatched: 5. This CDR3 reads CASTPGTGSYEQYF. The DNA of the CDR3 is TGTGCCAGCACCCCCGGGACAGGCTCCTACGAGCAGTACTTC.

The chain recombines TRBV30 with TRBJ1-1, with a weak D call TRBD1 (6 bases). This CDR3 is 17 amino acids long. CDR1 is GTSNPN, CDR2 SVGIG, per germline (reference sequence). V dropped 4 bases and J dropped 1 base, with 22 bases sitting between them. The CDR3 reads CAWIQTSGRGRNTEAFF. Here the CDR3 DNA reads TGTGCCTGGATTCAAACGTCGGGCAGGGGTCGGAACACTGAAGCTTTCTTT.

This chain links TRBV5-1 with TRBJ2-7, with TRBD2 as a possible D gene (5 bases). The CDR3 length is 11 residues. V was shortened by 4 bases and J by 3 bases, with 5 bases between the two germline ends. Germline V CDR1 and CDR2: SGHRS, YFSETQ. This CDR3 is CASSRDYEQYF. The CDR3 DNA reads TGCGCCAGCAGCCGGGACTACGAGCAGTACTTC.